The rows below give T cell receptor beta chains drawn from one sample of a study of T cells in Graves' hyperthyroidism and ophthalmopathy. Using its own MiXCR run on the multiplex PCR reads, TCRdb lists one record per CDR3 protein. The sample records about 600,000 distinct CDR3 sequences, 16% being singletons. Sequencing used blood. These receptors were taken from a woman aged 40-49 years with Graves' ophthalmopathy. The CDR3 runs from the conserved cysteine through the conserved F or W. A D gene is named only where the DNA matches it firmly. Only part of the rows carry a size: once, few, many, or a class if the clone is expanded.

>-|TRBJ2-7|TRBV20-1|-
TGCAGTGCCTCCGGGGACCCACTAGGCTACGAGCAGTACTTC
CSASGDPLGYEQYF
>-|TRBJ2-7|TRBV6-5|-
TGTGCCAGCAGTTACTCGTATCGAAGCGTATCCTACGAGCAGTACTTC
CASSYSYRSVSYEQYF
>-|TRBJ2-7|TRBV11-2|-
TGTGCCAGCAGCGCCCCACACCGGGGGGCGGATGAGCAGTACTTC
CASSAPHRGADEQYF
>TRBD2|TRBJ2-7|TRBV9|many
TGTGCCAGCAGCCCCGGGAGGGGGACATATTACGAGCAGTACTTC
CASSPGRGTYYEQYF
>TRBD1|TRBJ1-1|TRBV20-1|many
TGCAGTGCTGAGAACTCGGGACAGGGTTTTGAAGCTTTCTTT
CSAENSGQGFEAFF
>-|TRBJ1-1|TRBV2|many
TGTGCCAGCAGTGGTTGGGCTCAGGACACTGAAGCTTTCTTT
CASSGWAQDTEAFF
>-|TRBJ2-3|TRBV3-1|many
TGTGCCAGCAGCCAAGCCCACCGACAAGATACGCAGTATTTT
CASSQAHRQDTQYF
>-|TRBJ1-4|TRBV30|many
TGTGCCTGGAGTACTGGCAGCCTGAATGAAAAACTGTTTTTT
CAWSTGSLNEKLFF
>TRBD1|TRBJ1-2|TRBV20-1|few
TGCAGTGCTAGAGAAAGGGGGCCCCTCTATGGCTACACCTTC
CSARERGPLYGYTF
>-|TRBJ2-5|TRBV5-5|many
TGTGCCAGCAGCAGTTCCCCGCGCCGGTTAGAGACCCAGTACTTC
CASSSSPRRLETQYF
>-|TRBJ1-1|TRBV2|many
TGTGCCACCCAAGGGGGACCTAACACTGAAGCTTTCTTT
CATQGGPNTEAFF